Only a few counts were recorded for the clone carrying this T cell receptor (beta chain). The antigen remains undetermined. In the authors' workflow: In papillary thyroid cancer, a distant-metastasis classifier was built using CDR3 differences across clinicopathological groups. Using MiXCR, TCRdb reanalyzed the PCR reads. These V and J calls are TCRdb output, not the study's own analysis. The sample contains roughly 35,000 clones, more than 15% of which appear only once. All patients were treatment-naive before thyroid surgery. The sample is drawn from a study of metastatic and nonmetastatic thyroid tumors. In the study overall: Malignant thyroid and benign thyroid patients provided blood and tumor or nodule tissue whose repertoires were compared.

CDR3 length: 14 residues. Germline V lookup: CDR1 LNHDA, CDR2 SQIVND (reference sequence). V gave up 3 bases and J gave up 8 bases, with 15 bases separating them. The study's findings and limits: Versus benign nodules, malignant thyroid tumors reportedly had significantly higher TCR beta diversity, in blood and tumor.

This sequence joins TRBV19 and TRBJ2-3, with D possibly TRBD2 on 6 matching bases. The source of this sequence is a female donor with papillary thyroid cancer or a benign thyroid nodule (not recorded which). Some clones in this sample may be carry-over from other donors' samples. Specimen: blood. CDR3 nucleotides: TGTGCCAGTAGTATGGAGGGAGGCTACCGTACGCAGTATTTT. Its translation: CASSMEGGYRTQYF.